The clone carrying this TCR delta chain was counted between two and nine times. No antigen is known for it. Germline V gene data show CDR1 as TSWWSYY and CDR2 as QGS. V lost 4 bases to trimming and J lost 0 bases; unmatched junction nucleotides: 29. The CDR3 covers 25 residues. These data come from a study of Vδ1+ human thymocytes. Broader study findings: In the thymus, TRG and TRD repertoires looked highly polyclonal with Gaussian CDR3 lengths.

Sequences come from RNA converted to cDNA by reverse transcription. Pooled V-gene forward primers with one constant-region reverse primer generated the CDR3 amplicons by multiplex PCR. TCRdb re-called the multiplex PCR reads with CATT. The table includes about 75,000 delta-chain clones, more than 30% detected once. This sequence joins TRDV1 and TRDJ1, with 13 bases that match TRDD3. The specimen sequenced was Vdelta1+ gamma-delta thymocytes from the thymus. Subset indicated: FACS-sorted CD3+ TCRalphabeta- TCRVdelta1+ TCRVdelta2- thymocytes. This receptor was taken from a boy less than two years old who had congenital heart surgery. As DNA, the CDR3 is TGTGCTCTTGGGGCCTTTCCCCTACCCCACTCCAACTGGGGGATACGAGTTACTTACACCGATAAACTCATCTTT. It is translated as CALGAFPLPHSNWGIRVTYTDKLIF.